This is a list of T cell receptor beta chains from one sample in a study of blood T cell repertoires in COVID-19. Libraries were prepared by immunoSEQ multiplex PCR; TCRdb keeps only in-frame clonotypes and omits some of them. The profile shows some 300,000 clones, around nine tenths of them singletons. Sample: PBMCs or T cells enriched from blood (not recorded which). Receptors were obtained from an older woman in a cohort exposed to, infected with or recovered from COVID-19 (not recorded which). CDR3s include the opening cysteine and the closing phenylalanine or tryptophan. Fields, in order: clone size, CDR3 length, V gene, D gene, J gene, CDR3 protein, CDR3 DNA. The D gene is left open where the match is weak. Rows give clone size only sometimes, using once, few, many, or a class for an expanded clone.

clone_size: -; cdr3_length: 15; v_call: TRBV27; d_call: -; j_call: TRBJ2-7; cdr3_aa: CASRKTRALSGEQYF; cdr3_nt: TGTGCCAGCAGAAAAACTAGGGCTCTTTCTGGCGAGCAGTACTTC
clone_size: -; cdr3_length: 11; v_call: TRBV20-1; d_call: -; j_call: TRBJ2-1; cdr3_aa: CSARETVQQFF; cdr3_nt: TGCAGTGCTAGAGAGACAGTTCAGCAGTTCTTC
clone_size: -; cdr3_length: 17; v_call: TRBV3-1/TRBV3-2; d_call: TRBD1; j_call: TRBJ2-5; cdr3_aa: CASSQEIGTGGRETQYF; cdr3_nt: TGTGCCAGCAGCCAAGAAATCGGGACAGGGGGCCGAGAGACCCAGTACTTC
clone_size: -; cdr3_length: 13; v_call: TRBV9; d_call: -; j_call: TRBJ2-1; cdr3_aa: CASSATPYNEQFF; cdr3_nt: TGTGCCAGCAGCGCCACTCCCTACAATGAGCAGTTCTTC
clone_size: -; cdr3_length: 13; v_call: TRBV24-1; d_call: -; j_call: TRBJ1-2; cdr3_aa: CATSDSGRPGYTF; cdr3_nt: TGTGCCACCAGTGATTCAGGCAGGCCCGGCTACACCTTC
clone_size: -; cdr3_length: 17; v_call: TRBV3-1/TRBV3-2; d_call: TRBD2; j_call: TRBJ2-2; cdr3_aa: CASSQDGTSGSTGELFF; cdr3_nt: TGTGCCAGCAGCCAAGATGGGACTAGCGGGAGCACCGGGGAGCTGTTTTTT
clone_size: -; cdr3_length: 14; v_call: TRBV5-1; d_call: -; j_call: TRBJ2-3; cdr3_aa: CASNRQSYTDTQYF; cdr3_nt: TGCGCCAGCAACCGACAGTCCTACACAGATACGCAGTATTTT
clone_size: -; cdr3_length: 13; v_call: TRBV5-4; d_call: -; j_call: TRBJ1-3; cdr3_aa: CASSLQGANTIYF; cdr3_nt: TGTGCCAGCAGCTTGCAGGGTGCTAACACCATATATTTT
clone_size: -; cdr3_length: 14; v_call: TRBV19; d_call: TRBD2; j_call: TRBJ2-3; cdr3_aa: CASTRTSGTDTQYF; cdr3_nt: TGTGCCAGTACCAGGACTAGCGGGACAGATACGCAGTATTTT
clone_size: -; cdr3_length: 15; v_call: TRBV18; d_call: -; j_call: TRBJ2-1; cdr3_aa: CASSPLGARDNEQFF; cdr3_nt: TGTGCCAGCTCACCTCTTGGGGCTCGGGACAATGAGCAGTTCTTC
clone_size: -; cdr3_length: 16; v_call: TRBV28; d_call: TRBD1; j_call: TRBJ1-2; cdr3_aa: CASSLWGTAANYGYTF; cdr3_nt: TGTGCCAGCAGTTTATGGGGGACAGCCGCTAACTATGGCTACACCTTC
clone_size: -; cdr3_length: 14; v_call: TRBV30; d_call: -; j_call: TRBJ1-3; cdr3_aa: CAWSANRAGNTIYF; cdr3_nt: TGTGCCTGGAGTGCAAACAGGGCTGGAAACACCATATATTTT
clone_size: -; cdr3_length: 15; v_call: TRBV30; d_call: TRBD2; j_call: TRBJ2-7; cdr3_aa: CAWRSGSGIGYEQYF; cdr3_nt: TGTGCCTGGAGGTCAGGTAGCGGGATTGGTTACGAGCAGTACTTC
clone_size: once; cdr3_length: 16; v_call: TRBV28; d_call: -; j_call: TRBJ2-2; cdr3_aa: CASSLMARGNTGELFF; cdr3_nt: TGTGCCAGCAGTTTAATGGCTAGGGGGAACACCGGGGAGCTGTTTTTT
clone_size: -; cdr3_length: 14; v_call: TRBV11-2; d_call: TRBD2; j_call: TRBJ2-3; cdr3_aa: CASSLSGSGDTQYF; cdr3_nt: TGTGCCAGCAGCTTAAGCGGGAGTGGAGATACGCAGTATTTT
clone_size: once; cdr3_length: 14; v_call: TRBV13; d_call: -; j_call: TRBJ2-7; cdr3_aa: CASGDGGARYEQYF; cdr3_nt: TGTGCCAGCGGCGATGGGGGGGCCCGTTACGAGCAGTACTTC
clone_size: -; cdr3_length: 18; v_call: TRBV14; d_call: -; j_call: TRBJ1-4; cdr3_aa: CASSQDRQGPATNEKLFF; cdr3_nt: TGTGCCAGCAGCCAAGATAGGCAGGGGCCCGCTACTAATGAAAAACTGTTTTTT
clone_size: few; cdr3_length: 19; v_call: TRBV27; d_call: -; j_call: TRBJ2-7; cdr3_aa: CASSPSRQVPWSFTYEQYF; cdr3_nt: TGTGCCAGCAGCCCTTCTCGACAGGTCCCATGGAGCTTCACCTACGAGCAGTACTTC
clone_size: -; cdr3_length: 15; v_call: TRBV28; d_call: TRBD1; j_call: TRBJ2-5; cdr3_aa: CASSSRTGGRETQYF; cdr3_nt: TGTGCCAGCAGTTCCAGGACAGGGGGTCGGGAGACCCAGTACTTC
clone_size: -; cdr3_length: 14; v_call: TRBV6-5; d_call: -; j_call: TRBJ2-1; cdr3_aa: CASSPDKAYNEQFF; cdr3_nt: TGTGCCAGCAGCCCGGACAAAGCCTACAATGAGCAGTTCTTC
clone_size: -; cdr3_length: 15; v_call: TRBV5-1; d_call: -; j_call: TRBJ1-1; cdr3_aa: CASSLDGTTTLEAFF; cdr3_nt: TGCGCCAGCAGCTTGGACGGCACGACTACCCTTGAAGCTTTCTTT
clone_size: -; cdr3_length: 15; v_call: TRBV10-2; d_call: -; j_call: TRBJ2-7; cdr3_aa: CASSEGQGLRYEQYF; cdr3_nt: TGCGCCAGCAGTGAGGGGCAGGGGTTACGCTACGAGCAGTACTTC
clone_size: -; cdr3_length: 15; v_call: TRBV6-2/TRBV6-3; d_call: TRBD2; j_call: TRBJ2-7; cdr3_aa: CASSYGSGIVGEQYF; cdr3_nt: TGTGCCAGCAGTTACGGTAGCGGGATCGTGGGCGAGCAGTACTTC
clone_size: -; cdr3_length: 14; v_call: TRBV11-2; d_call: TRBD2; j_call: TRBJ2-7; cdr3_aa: CASGALAGGSEQYF; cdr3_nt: TGTGCCAGTGGGGCGCTAGCGGGAGGATCCGAGCAGTACTTC
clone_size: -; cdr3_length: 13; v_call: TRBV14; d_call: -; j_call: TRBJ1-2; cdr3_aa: CASSQDPSGGYTF; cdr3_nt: TGTGCCAGCAGCCAAGATCCGTCGGGTGGCTACACCTTC
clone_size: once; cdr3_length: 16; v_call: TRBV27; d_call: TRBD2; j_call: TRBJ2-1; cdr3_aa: CASSLWLAGAYNEQFF; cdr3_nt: TGTGCCAGCAGTTTATGGCTAGCGGGAGCTTACAATGAGCAGTTCTTC
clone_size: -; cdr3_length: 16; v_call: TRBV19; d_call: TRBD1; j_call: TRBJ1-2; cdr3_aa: CASSTRDTQGPYGYTF; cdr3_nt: TGTGCCAGTAGTACACGGGATACACAGGGGCCCTATGGCTACACCTTC
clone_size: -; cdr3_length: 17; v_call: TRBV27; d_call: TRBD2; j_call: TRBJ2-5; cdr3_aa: CASSLTSGSGLGETQYF; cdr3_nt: TGTGCCAGCAGTTTAACTAGCGGGAGCGGTCTGGGGGAGACCCAGTACTTC
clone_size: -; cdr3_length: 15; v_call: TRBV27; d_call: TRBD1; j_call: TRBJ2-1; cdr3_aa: CASSPRTGGSSEQFF; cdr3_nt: TGTGCCAGCAGTCCTAGGACAGGGGGCTCTAGTGAGCAGTTCTTC
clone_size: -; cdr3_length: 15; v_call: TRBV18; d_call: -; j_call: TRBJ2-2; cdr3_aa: CASSPPRGNTGELFF; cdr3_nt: TGTGCCAGCTCACCACCAAGGGGCAACACCGGGGAGCTGTTTTTT
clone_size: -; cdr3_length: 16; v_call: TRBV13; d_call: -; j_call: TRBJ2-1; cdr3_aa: CASRSGPGAGANEQFF; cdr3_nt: TGTGCCAGCCGCTCAGGGCCGGGGGCGGGGGCCAATGAGCAGTTCTTC
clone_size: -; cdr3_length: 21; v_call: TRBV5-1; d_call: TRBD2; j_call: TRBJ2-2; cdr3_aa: CASSFTGTSGRRGANTGELFF; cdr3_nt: TGCGCCAGCAGCTTTACCGGGACTAGCGGGAGGCGGGGCGCGAACACCGGGGAGCTGTTTTTT
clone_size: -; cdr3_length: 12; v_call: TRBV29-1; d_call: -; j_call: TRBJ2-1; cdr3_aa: CSVNPAGYEQFF; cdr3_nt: TGCAGCGTCAACCCTGCAGGGTATGAGCAGTTCTTC
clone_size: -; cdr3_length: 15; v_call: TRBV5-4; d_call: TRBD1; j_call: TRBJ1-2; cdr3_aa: CASSLGTGGNYGYTF; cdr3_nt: TGTGCCAGCAGCTTGGGGACAGGGGGGAACTATGGCTACACCTTC
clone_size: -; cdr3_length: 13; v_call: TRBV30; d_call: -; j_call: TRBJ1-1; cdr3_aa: CAWSKQGNTEAFF; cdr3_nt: TGTGCCTGGAGCAAACAGGGTAACACTGAAGCTTTCTTT
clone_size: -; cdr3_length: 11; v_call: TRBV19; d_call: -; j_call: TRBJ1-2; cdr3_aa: CAPAETDGYTF; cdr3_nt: TGTGCCCCCGCAGAGACAGACGGCTACACCTTC
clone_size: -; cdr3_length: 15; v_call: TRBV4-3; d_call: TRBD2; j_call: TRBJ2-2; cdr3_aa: CASSSSGTSTGELFF; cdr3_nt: TGCGCCAGCAGCTCGAGCGGGACTAGCACCGGGGAGCTGTTTTTT
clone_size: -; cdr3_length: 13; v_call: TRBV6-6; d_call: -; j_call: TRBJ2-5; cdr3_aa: CASSEDGEETQYF; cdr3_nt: TGTGCCAGCAGCGAGGACGGGGAAGAGACCCAGTACTTC
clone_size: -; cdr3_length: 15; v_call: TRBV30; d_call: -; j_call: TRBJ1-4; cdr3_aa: CAWRETGTTNEKLFF; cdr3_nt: TGTGCCTGGAGAGAGACAGGTACAACTAATGAAAAACTGTTTTTT
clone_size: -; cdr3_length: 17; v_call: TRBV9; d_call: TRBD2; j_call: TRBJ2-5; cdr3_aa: CASSVSPLAGGQETQYF; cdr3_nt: TGTGCCAGCAGCGTAAGCCCCCTGGCGGGAGGTCAAGAGACCCAGTACTTC
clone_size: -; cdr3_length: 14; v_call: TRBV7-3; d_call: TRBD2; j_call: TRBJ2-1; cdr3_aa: CASSPSGRAGEQFF; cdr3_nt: TGTGCCAGCAGCCCGAGCGGGAGGGCCGGGGAGCAGTTCTTC
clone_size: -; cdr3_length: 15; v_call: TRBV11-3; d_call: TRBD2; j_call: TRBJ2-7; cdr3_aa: CASSSSTSGKSEQYF; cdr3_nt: TGTGCCAGCAGCTCGTCTACTAGCGGGAAGAGCGAGCAGTACTTC
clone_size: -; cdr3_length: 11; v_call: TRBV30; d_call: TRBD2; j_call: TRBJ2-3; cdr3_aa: CAWGREDTQYF; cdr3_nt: TGTGCCTGGGGGCGGGAGGATACGCAGTATTTT
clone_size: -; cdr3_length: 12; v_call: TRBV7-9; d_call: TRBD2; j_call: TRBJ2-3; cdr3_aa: CASTGGSDTQYF; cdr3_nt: TGTGCCAGCACGGGGGGGTCAGATACGCAGTATTTT